Below are 26 T cell receptor beta chains sequenced from a single sample in a study of shared clonotypes between healthy human individuals. TCRdb keeps only in-frame clones here, not all; method: immunoSEQ multiplex PCR. The data show around 530,000 clones, roughly four fifths seen once. Sequenced input: PBMCs. The source of these receptors is a woman aged 35 to 49 in good health. Some clones in this sample may be carry-over from other donors' samples.

This chain connects TRBV6-1 to TRBJ2-7, with 8 nucleotides matching TRBD2. J gave up 7 bases and V 3 bases, and 8 bases lay outside the gene matches. The CDR3 sequence is 14 residues long. Germline lookup yields CDR1 MNHNS and CDR2 SASEGT. The CDR3 nucleotides are TGTGCCAGCAGTGAGGCGGGGGGTAGGGGGGAGCAGTACTTC. Encoded protein: CASSEAGGRGEQYF.

Notes on this clone: Mismatch with germline at one junction end may stem from a read error. The genes are TRBV7-7 and TRBJ2-1; 7 bases align to TRBD2. Germline V gene lookup returns CDR1 SSHAT and CDR2 FNYEAQ (reference sequence). The CDR3 runs 15 residues. As DNA, the CDR3 is TGTGCTAGCAGCTTGTTATTGGGAGGGGATGGTGAGCAGTTCTTC. This gives the protein CASSLLLGGDGEQFF.

This clone was seen only a few times. The same CDR3 arises from other DNA sequences in this sample as well. The V gene is TRBV27, the J gene TRBJ2-4, with D uncertain. Trimming cost V 4 bases and J 4 bases, with 20 bases left between them. CDR1 is MNHEY and CDR2 is SMNVEV in the germline V gene (reference sequence). The CDR3 has 17 amino acids. CDR3: CASSSAPGSRIKNIQYF. For the CDR3, the DNA is TGTGCCAGCAGTTCAGCTCCCGGGTCCAGAATTAAAAACATTCAGTACTTC.

V gene TRBV6-1 combines with J gene TRBJ2-7, with 12 bases lining up with TRBD2. The CDR3 runs to 16 residues. Germline lookup yields CDR1 MNHNS and CDR2 SASEGT. Trimming took 3 bases from V and 4 from J; bases not matched to a gene: 7. The CDR3 loop reads CASSDPPLAGGYEQYF. For the CDR3, the DNA is TGTGCCAGCAGTGATCCCCCCCTAGCGGGAGGGTACGAGCAGTACTTC.

Regarding this clone: Compared with germline, one end of the junction differs, possibly owing to a read error. V and J are TRBV11-2 and TRBJ1-4; D is uncertain. Germline values: CDR1 SGHAT, CDR2 FQNNGV. The CDR3 is 12 residues long. The CDR3 DNA reads TGTGCCAGCAGCTTTGCTCGGGAAAAACTGCTTTTT. Its protein product is CASSFAREKLLF.

On this clone itself: This likely stems from a read error, as it lies one base from a far larger clone. CDR3 sequence reads: CAWSDSSPEQFF. The CDR3 nucleotides read TGTGCCTGGAGTGACTCGAGCCCTGAGCAGTTCTTC. This chain joins TRBV30 and TRBJ2-1; D not certain. Germline V lookup: CDR1 GTSNPN, CDR2 SVGIG (reference sequence). Trimming stripped 1 base from V and 9 bases from J, with 10 bases between. The CDR3 has 12 amino acids.

The chain joins TRBV28 to TRBJ1-4; possibly TRBD1 for D (5 bases). Trimming removed 4 bases at V and 8 bases at J, with 11 bases between. The germline gives CDR1 MDHEN, CDR2 SYDVKM. The CDR3 is made up of 13 amino acids. The CDR3 sequence is CASSYRDSEKLFF. Here the CDR3 DNA reads TGTGCCAGCAGTTACAGAGACAGCGAAAAACTGTTTTTT.

This chain connects TRBV7-3 to TRBJ2-3; 8 positions agree with TRBD1. The CDR3 totals 15 residues. Germline V CDR1 and CDR2: SGHTA, FQGTGA. The V and J ends lost 5 bases and 1 base, in that order; junction bases with no gene match: 5. CDR3 sequence: CASSPSGGRTDTQYF. The DNA of the CDR3 is TGTGCCAGCAGCCCATCAGGGGGCCGCACAGATACGCAGTATTTT.

The chain is built from TRBV6-4 and TRBJ1-5, with no clear D. The length of the CDR3 is 14 residues. Germline CDR1 is MRHNA and CDR2 is SNTAGT. V was trimmed by 5 bases and J by 4 bases, leaving 12 bases between them. The CDR3 sequence: CASSPEVQNQPQHF. In nucleotides, the CDR3 is TGTGCCAGCAGTCCCGAGGTTCAGAATCAGCCCCAGCATTTT.

The chain joins TRBV6-1 to TRBJ1-2; possible D gene TRBD1, 6 bases. V was pared by 4 bases and J by 0 bases, with 12 bases between. Per the germline V gene, CDR1 is MNHNS and CDR2 is SASEGT. This CDR3 is built from 15 residues. This CDR3 reads CASSVQGNSNYGYTF. CDR3 DNA sequence: TGTGCCAGCAGTGTACAGGGCAATTCTAACTATGGCTACACCTTC.

This clone was detected many times. CDR3 protein: CASSYNPGTGEETQYF. For the CDR3, the DNA is TGCGCCAGCAGCTACAATCCCGGGACAGGAGAAGAGACCCAGTACTTC. The chain uses TRBV5-1 and TRBJ2-5, with TRBD1 identical over 8 bases. Germline loops: CDR1 SGHRS, CDR2 YFSETQ. The trim removed 3 bases at V and 3 bases at J, leaving 10 bases unmatched. CDR3 length equals 16 residues.

J is TRBJ1-2 and V is TRBV7-3; D perhaps matches TRBD1 (6 bases). The V end was cut by 5 bases, the J end by 0 bases, with 13 bases between. Germline V CDR1 and CDR2: SGHTA, FQGTGA. The CDR3 extends over 15 amino acids. The CDR3 loop is CASSLSGTSNYGYTF. In DNA form, the CDR3 reads TGTGCCAGCAGCCTCAGTGGGACATCTAACTATGGCTACACCTTC.

This rearrangement joins TRBV28 to TRBJ1-2, with a possible D match to TRBD1 (5 bases). The CDR3 is 14 residues long. Germline V gives CDR1 MDHEN, CDR2 SYDVKM. Trimming left V 5 bases short and J 6 bases short, with 16 bases between. CDR3 in DNA: TGTGCCAGCAGTCCACCCGGGACGGAGAATGGCTACACCTTC. Translating gives CASSPPGTENGYTF.

The chain carries TRBV6-4 and TRBJ1-2, with unresolved D. CDR3 length: 12 amino acids. CDR1 MRHNA and CDR2 SNTAGT come from the germline V gene. Trimming removed 3 bases at V and 1 base at J, with 3 bases between. CDR3 sequence reads: CASSEGNYGYTF. The CDR3, as DNA: TGTGCCAGCAGTGAGGGTAACTATGGCTACACCTTC.

Points on this clone: Other DNA sequences within the sample encode an identical CDR3. The V gene is TRBV9, the J gene TRBJ2-1; D may be TRBD2 (6 bases). The length of the CDR3 is 14 residues. CDR1 is SGDLS, CDR2 YYNGEE, per germline. Trimming left V 4 bases short and J 1 base short, with 9 bases between. The CDR3 DNA sequence: TGTGCCAGCAGCCTTAGCGGTTCCTACAATGAGCAGTTCTTC. It encodes CASSLSGSYNEQFF.

The chain joins TRBV5-1 to TRBJ2-3, with D possibly called TRBD1 or TRBD2 (5 bases each). Germline V CDR1 and CDR2: SGHRS, YFSETQ. Trimming took 0 bases from V and 4 from J, leaving 15 bases between them. The CDR3 is 16 residues long. The CDR3 DNA reads TGCGCCAGCAGCTTGGGGGGCGCGAGGGCCCCAGATACGCAGTATTTT. Translating it yields CASSLGGARAPDTQYF.

The chain joins TRBV19 to TRBJ2-1; D remains unclear. Looked up from germline, CDR1 is LNHDA and CDR2 is SQIVND (reference sequence). The length of the CDR3 is 13 residues. V dropped 4 bases and J dropped 6 bases, with 10 bases sitting between them. The CDR3 DNA reads TGTGCCAGTAGTACCGGTTGGATCAATGAGCAGTTCTTC. Protein sequence: CASSTGWINEQFF. The whole variable domain, remainder taken from reference TRBV19 and TRBJ2-1, is DGGITQSPKYLFRKEGQNVTLSCEQNLNHDAMYWYRQDPGQGLRLIYYSQIVNDFQKGDIAEGYSVSREKKESFPLTVTSAQKNPTAFYLCASSTGWINEQFFGPGTRLTVL.

The rearrangement links TRBV19 to TRBJ2-7, with TRBD2 matching 9 bases. The CDR3 is 14 amino acids. After removal of 4 bases from V and 4 bases from J, the junction contained 5 bases not matched to a gene. Germline assignment: CDR1 LNHDA and CDR2 SQIVND (reference sequence). In nucleotides, the CDR3 is TGTGCCAGTAGTACGACTAGCGGAGATTACGAGCAGTACTTC. This sequence encodes CASSTTSGDYEQYF.

This clone showed up just once. The junction differs from germline at one of its ends, possibly a read error. This chain uses TRBV9 with TRBJ2-7; D might be TRBD2 (7 bases). This CDR3 comprises 14 residues. Germline loops: CDR1 SGDLS, CDR2 YYNGEE. CDR3 in amino acids: CAGSGTSDGYEQYF. Written as DNA, the CDR3 is TGTGCCGGCAGCGGGACATCGGACGGATACGAGCAGTACTTC.

This chain links TRBV2 with TRBJ2-1; 12 nucleotides line up with TRBD1. The trim removed 6 bases at V and 6 bases at J, leaving 9 bases unmatched. The CDR3 is made up of 16 amino acids. Per germline, CDR1 SNHLY and CDR2 FYNNEI. In DNA form, the CDR3 reads TGTGCCAGCAGCTCCCCCTGGGACAGGGGGCCCAATGAGCAGTTCTTC. It codes for CASSSPWDRGPNEQFF.

The rearrangement links TRBV18 to TRBJ2-5, with D possibly being TRBD1 or TRBD2 (5 bases each). Trimming removed 3 bases from V and 0 bases from J, with 14 bases in between. The CDR3 extends over 16 amino acids. The germline gives CDR1 KGHSH, CDR2 LQKENI. The CDR3 sequence: CASSPRTWGYQETQYF. In nucleotides, the CDR3 is TGTGCCAGCTCACCGCGGACCTGGGGGTACCAAGAGACCCAGTACTTC.

This chain connects TRBV27 to TRBJ2-7; 7 bases are shared with TRBD1. CDR1 is MNHEY and CDR2 is SMNVEV in the germline V gene (reference sequence). This CDR3 spans 16 amino acids. Unmatched junction bases numbered 8, after V lost 3 bases and J lost 0 bases. The CDR3 nucleotides are TGTGCCAGCAGTTTGACAGGGCCACCCAGCTCCTACGAGCAGTACTTC. Residues: CASSLTGPPSSYEQYF.

This clone was observed a few times. V gene TRBV5-1 combines with J gene TRBJ2-1; D is unresolved. CDR3 length equals 16 residues. V lost 2 bases and J 4 bases, leaving 16 bases between the germline ends. CDR1 is SGHRS, CDR2 YFSETQ, per germline. The CDR3, as DNA: TGCGCCAGCAGCTTAACGACGTCAACCGCGTACAATGAGCAGTTCTTC. Translation gives CASSLTTSTAYNEQFF.

As to this clone: A read error likely explains this, since a far larger clone differs by one base. Other DNA sequences from this sample encode an identical CDR3 as well. The chain employs TRBV19 and TRBJ2-7; D may be TRBD2 (7 bases). The CDR3 loop spans 15 amino acids. Trimming cost V 7 bases and J 2 bases, with 18 bases left between them. From germline, CDR1 is LNHDA and CDR2 SQIVND (reference sequence). CDR3 in amino acids: CASNQGTGGPYEQYF. The CDR3 DNA sequence: TGTGCCAGTAACCAGGGGACGGGAGGACCCTACGAGCAGTACTTC.

This clone was recorded once. This rearrangement joins TRBV19 to TRBJ2-2, with 9 bases matching TRBD2. The CDR3 runs to 16 residues. Germline CDR1 and CDR2: LNHDA and SQIVND (reference sequence). Trimming removed 5 bases from V and 5 bases from J; junction bases left unmatched: 9. The CDR3 DNA follows: TGTGCCAGTAGTGCTAGCGGGAATGCGGGGACCGGGGAGCTGTTTTTT. Protein sequence: CASSASGNAGTGELFF.

To note about this clone: Given a far larger clone just one base away, this is likely a sequencing read error. The sample contains more than one DNA sequence encoding this CDR3. CDR3 nucleotides: TGTGCCACACCCGGGGCTAGCGGGAGGTCCTACGAGCAGTATTTC. It is translated as CATPGASGRSYEQYF. The chain combines TRBV2 with TRBJ2-7, with 11 bases fitting TRBD2. CDR1 and CDR2 from the germline V gene are SNHLY and FYNNEI. The CDR3 covers 15 residues.